These 2 T cell receptor beta chains came from one sample sequenced in a study of memory CD4+ T cells and cytomegalovirus serostatus. Some clones are missing from TCRdb's copy, which holds only in-frame ones; the method was immunoSEQ multiplex PCR. The profile shows tens of thousands of clones, about 74% of them singletons. Single viable CD3+CD4+CD8-CD45RO+ cells were sorted as the memory CD4+ T cells. The sample consisted of memory CD4+ T cells from blood. The receptors derive from an adult in good health and CMV-seropositive.

This chain uses TRBV7-2 with TRBJ2-1; D possibly uses TRBD1 or TRBD2 (6 bases each). This CDR3 is built from 15 residues. CDR1 is SGHTA, CDR2 FQGNSA, per germline. V lost 3 bases and J lost 4, with 13 bases in between. DNA of the CDR3: TGTGCCAGCAGCTTCGGGGGCTCTTCGTACAATGAGCAGTTCTTC. This translates into CASSFGGSSYNEQFF.

The chain links TRBV7-9 to TRBJ1-6; 9 bases fit TRBD1. CDR1 is SEHNR, CDR2 FQNEAQ, per germline (reference sequence). V shed 4 bases, J shed 10 bases, and the junction held 11 bases outside the gene matches. The CDR3 length is 16 residues. CDR3 nucleotide sequence: TGTGCCAGCAGCTCGCCCCCCGGGACAGGGCGGTCACCCCTCCACTTT. This gives the protein CASSSPPGTGRSPLHF.